A selection of T cell receptor beta chains follows, all from one sample in a study of blood T cell repertoires in COVID-19. Repertoires were generated with immunoSEQ multiplex PCR, while TCRdb's copy carries only in-frame clones and drops some. The top ten hold about 0.78% of the sample, which has about 370,000 clones, approximately 93% seen once. Material for sequencing was PBMCs or T cells enriched from blood (not recorded which). These receptors were collected from a woman in her thirties or forties who had been exposed to COVID-19. CDR3s include the opening cysteine and the closing phenylalanine or tryptophan. The D gene is left open where the match is weak. Clone size, where shown, is once, few, many, or a class for clones that have expanded.

d_gene: TRBD1
abundance: -
v_gene: TRBV10-1
j_gene: TRBJ1-2
CDR3nt: TGCGCCAGCAGCGGGGACAGAAACTATGGCTACACCTTC
CDR3aa: CASSGDRNYGYTF

d_gene: TRBD1
abundance: -
v_gene: TRBV19
j_gene: TRBJ2-2
CDR3nt: TGTGCCAGTAGTCCCAATAAGGGGGCGGTCACCGGGGAGCTGTTTTTT
CDR3aa: CASSPNKGAVTGELFF

d_gene: TRBD1
abundance: -
v_gene: TRBV6-1
j_gene: TRBJ2-7
CDR3nt: TGTGCCAGCAGTGAATTCGGGACAGGGGCCGAGCAGTACTTC
CDR3aa: CASSEFGTGAEQYF

d_gene: TRBD2
abundance: -
v_gene: TRBV27
j_gene: TRBJ2-1
CDR3nt: TGTGCCAGCAGTGAACTAGCGGGAATGAATGAGCAGTTCTTC
CDR3aa: CASSELAGMNEQFF

d_gene: -
abundance: -
v_gene: TRBV5-4
j_gene: TRBJ1-2
CDR3nt: TGTGCCAGCAGTCTGAATCGGAGGTATGGCTACACCTTC
CDR3aa: CASSLNRRYGYTF

d_gene: -
abundance: -
v_gene: TRBV12-3/TRBV12-4
j_gene: TRBJ2-1
CDR3nt: TGTGCCAGCACACCGACAGGGGAGGGTGAGCAGTTCTTC
CDR3aa: CASTPTGEGEQFF

d_gene: TRBD1
abundance: once
v_gene: TRBV12-5
j_gene: TRBJ1-5
CDR3nt: TGTGCTAGTGGTTTGGTAGGGACAGGGCCTGTTAATCAGCCCCAGCATTTT
CDR3aa: CASGLVGTGPVNQPQHF

d_gene: -
abundance: -
v_gene: TRBV14
j_gene: TRBJ2-7
CDR3nt: TGTGCCAGCAGCCAAATGTCGGGACTCGCCTACGAGCAGTACTTC
CDR3aa: CASSQMSGLAYEQYF

d_gene: -
abundance: -
v_gene: TRBV5-6
j_gene: TRBJ1-2
CDR3nt: TGTGCCAGCAGCTTGGAATTCGGGGATGGCTACACCTTC
CDR3aa: CASSLEFGDGYTF

d_gene: TRBD2
abundance: once
v_gene: TRBV10-1
j_gene: TRBJ2-7
CDR3nt: TGCGCCAGCAGTGAGTCCCTAGCGGTGAGCTACGAGCAGTACTTC
CDR3aa: CASSESLAVSYEQYF

d_gene: TRBD2
abundance: -
v_gene: TRBV5-4
j_gene: TRBJ2-3
CDR3nt: TGTGCCATCCGCCGAGTAAGCGGGGTGAGCACAGATACGCAGTATTTT
CDR3aa: CAIRRVSGVSTDTQYF

d_gene: -
abundance: -
v_gene: TRBV2
j_gene: TRBJ2-3
CDR3nt: TGTGCCAGTTCCATACTACGAGATACGCAGTATTTT
CDR3aa: CASSILRDTQYF

d_gene: -
abundance: -
v_gene: TRBV30
j_gene: TRBJ2-5
CDR3nt: TGTGCCTGGGTCGACAGGAAAAAAGAGACCCAGTACTTC
CDR3aa: CAWVDRKKETQYF

d_gene: -
abundance: -
v_gene: TRBV24-1
j_gene: TRBJ2-2
CDR3nt: TGTGCCACCAGTGACGCCGGGTCGGGCACCGGGGAGCTGTTTTTT
CDR3aa: CATSDAGSGTGELFF

d_gene: -
abundance: -
v_gene: TRBV6-1
j_gene: TRBJ1-2
CDR3nt: TGTGCCAGCAGTGAAGCGACAGTCTATGGCTACACCTTC
CDR3aa: CASSEATVYGYTF

d_gene: -
abundance: -
v_gene: TRBV20-1
j_gene: TRBJ1-2
CDR3nt: TGCAGTGCGAGGTCGGGGAGAGGCTACACCTTC
CDR3aa: CSARSGRGYTF

d_gene: TRBD1
abundance: -
v_gene: TRBV19
j_gene: TRBJ2-1
CDR3nt: TGTGCCAGTAGTCCCGGACAGGGATACAATGAGCAGTTCTTC
CDR3aa: CASSPGQGYNEQFF

d_gene: -
abundance: -
v_gene: TRBV10-3
j_gene: TRBJ1-2
CDR3nt: TGTGCCATCAGCGTCCGGGGTGACTATGGCTACACCTTC
CDR3aa: CAISVRGDYGYTF

d_gene: TRBD2
abundance: -
v_gene: TRBV7-2
j_gene: TRBJ2-7
CDR3nt: TGTGCCAGCAGCTTAGTTGGACTAGCGGGAGGCGAGCAGTACTTC
CDR3aa: CASSLVGLAGGEQYF

d_gene: -
abundance: -
v_gene: TRBV7-2
j_gene: TRBJ2-7
CDR3nt: TGTGCCAGCAGCCGCCAAAGAGGGAGCTCCTACGAGCAGTACTTC
CDR3aa: CASSRQRGSSYEQYF

d_gene: -
abundance: -
v_gene: TRBV15
j_gene: TRBJ1-5
CDR3nt: TGTGCCACCAGCGTGGGGAGGGAGCAGCCCCAGCATTTT
CDR3aa: CATSVGREQPQHF

d_gene: -
abundance: once
v_gene: TRBV30
j_gene: TRBJ1-2
CDR3nt: TGTGCCTGGACCGACAGAAGGATAAGTGGCGGCTACACCTTC
CDR3aa: CAWTDRRISGGYTF

d_gene: -
abundance: -
v_gene: TRBV11-2
j_gene: TRBJ2-1
CDR3nt: TGTGCCAGCAGCTTAGACCGGGTCAATGAGCAGTTCTTC
CDR3aa: CASSLDRVNEQFF

d_gene: TRBD2
abundance: -
v_gene: TRBV7-8
j_gene: TRBJ2-7
CDR3nt: TGTGCCAGCAGCTCCTCCCGGCGTAGCGGGCTTGGTTACGAGCAGTACTTC
CDR3aa: CASSSSRRSGLGYEQYF

d_gene: TRBD2
abundance: few
v_gene: TRBV25-1
j_gene: TRBJ2-2
CDR3nt: TGTGCCAGCAGTGAAAAATGGCTAGCGGGTAACACCGGGGAGCTGTTTTTT
CDR3aa: CASSEKWLAGNTGELFF

d_gene: -
abundance: -
v_gene: TRBV11-3
j_gene: TRBJ2-1
CDR3nt: TGTGCCAGCAGCCCCGGGGGTGGCGGCCTGATAAATGAGCAGTTCTTC
CDR3aa: CASSPGGGGLINEQFF

d_gene: TRBD1
abundance: -
v_gene: TRBV19
j_gene: TRBJ2-1
CDR3nt: TGTGCCAGTAGTATCGCCGGGACAGGCTACAATGAGCAGTTCTTC
CDR3aa: CASSIAGTGYNEQFF

d_gene: TRBD2
abundance: -
v_gene: TRBV5-5
j_gene: TRBJ2-5
CDR3nt: TGTGCCAGCAGCTTCGGACTAGTTTATGAAGAGACCCAGTACTTC
CDR3aa: CASSFGLVYEETQYF

d_gene: -
abundance: once
v_gene: TRBV19
j_gene: TRBJ2-1
CDR3nt: TGTGCCAGTAGCCCCGCACAGGGAAATGAGCAGTTCTTC
CDR3aa: CASSPAQGNEQFF

d_gene: -
abundance: -
v_gene: TRBV10-3
j_gene: TRBJ2-7
CDR3nt: TGTGCCATCAGTGGAGTGGCAGGGGATAATGGCGAGCAGTACTTC
CDR3aa: CAISGVAGDNGEQYF

d_gene: -
abundance: -
v_gene: TRBV7-2
j_gene: TRBJ1-5
CDR3nt: TGTGCCAGCAGCGGGGGGGACGTTTATAGCAATCAGCCCCAGCATTTT
CDR3aa: CASSGGDVYSNQPQHF

d_gene: TRBD1
abundance: -
v_gene: TRBV5-1
j_gene: TRBJ2-6
CDR3nt: TGCGCCAGCAGCTCCTCCGGGGACAGGCGCCTCGGGAGGGCCAACGTCCTGACTTTC
CDR3aa: CASSSSGDRRLGRANVLTF

d_gene: TRBD1
abundance: -
v_gene: TRBV27
j_gene: TRBJ1-1
CDR3nt: TGTGCCAGCAGTCCCCTCGTAAACAGGGGGCGCGGAGATGAAGCTTTCTTT
CDR3aa: CASSPLVNRGRGDEAFF

d_gene: -
abundance: -
v_gene: TRBV5-1
j_gene: TRBJ2-7
CDR3nt: TGCGCCAGCAGCTCCCCAGGGCCAAGCCAGTACTTC
CDR3aa: CASSSPGPSQYF

d_gene: -
abundance: -
v_gene: TRBV23-1
j_gene: TRBJ2-6
CDR3nt: TGCGCCAGCAGACCGACCCCGGACAGCTCTGGGGCCAACGTCCTGACTTTC
CDR3aa: CASRPTPDSSGANVLTF

d_gene: TRBD1
abundance: -
v_gene: TRBV3-1/TRBV3-2
j_gene: TRBJ2-5
CDR3nt: TGTGCCAGCAGCCAACCCGGGACAGCGATCCAAGAGACCCAGTACTTC
CDR3aa: CASSQPGTAIQETQYF

d_gene: -
abundance: -
v_gene: TRBV5-8
j_gene: TRBJ1-2
CDR3nt: TGTGCCAGCAGCTTCCGGGACTCAAAAGGCGTTGGCTACACCTTC
CDR3aa: CASSFRDSKGVGYTF

d_gene: -
abundance: -
v_gene: TRBV9
j_gene: TRBJ1-2
CDR3nt: TGTGCCAGCAGCGTAATGCCCGGGGGAGGAAATGGCTACACCTTC
CDR3aa: CASSVMPGGGNGYTF

d_gene: TRBD1
abundance: -
v_gene: TRBV7-6
j_gene: TRBJ1-2
CDR3nt: TGTGCCAGCAGCTTAGGGTCAGGGGGTGGGTATGGCTACACCTTC
CDR3aa: CASSLGSGGGYGYTF

d_gene: -
abundance: -
v_gene: TRBV10-3
j_gene: TRBJ2-7
CDR3nt: TGTGCCATCAGTGCACCTGAGGCAGGGGATTACGAGCAGTACTTC
CDR3aa: CAISAPEAGDYEQYF

d_gene: -
abundance: -
v_gene: TRBV21-1
j_gene: TRBJ1-2
CDR3nt: TGTGCCAGCAGCCCTAAAGCTAACTATGGCTACACCTTC
CDR3aa: CASSPKANYGYTF

d_gene: -
abundance: -
v_gene: TRBV10-3
j_gene: TRBJ2-7
CDR3nt: TGTGCCATCAGTGCGGCAGGGGATACCTACGAGCAGTACTTC
CDR3aa: CAISAAGDTYEQYF

d_gene: -
abundance: -
v_gene: TRBV12-3/TRBV12-4
j_gene: TRBJ2-1
CDR3nt: TGTGCCAGCAGTCTGACTAATTACAATGAGCAGTTCTTC
CDR3aa: CASSLTNYNEQFF

d_gene: TRBD2
abundance: -
v_gene: TRBV7-8
j_gene: TRBJ2-1
CDR3nt: TGTGCCAGCAGCCCTAGGACTAGCGGCGTGGGGGAGCAGTTCTTC
CDR3aa: CASSPRTSGVGEQFF

d_gene: TRBD1
abundance: -
v_gene: TRBV7-2
j_gene: TRBJ1-4
CDR3nt: TGTGCCAGCAGCCCTTCTACAGGGGCCTCTAATGAAAAACTGTTTTTT
CDR3aa: CASSPSTGASNEKLFF

d_gene: TRBD1
abundance: -
v_gene: TRBV14
j_gene: TRBJ1-5
CDR3nt: TGTGCCAGCAGCCAAGTCTCGGGACAGCTGATTAATCAGCCCCAGCATTTT
CDR3aa: CASSQVSGQLINQPQHF

d_gene: -
abundance: -
v_gene: TRBV29-1
j_gene: TRBJ1-1
CDR3nt: TGCAGCGTTCCAGACCGGGGGGCAACTGAAGCTTTCTTT
CDR3aa: CSVPDRGATEAFF

d_gene: TRBD1
abundance: -
v_gene: TRBV25-1
j_gene: TRBJ1-4
CDR3nt: TGTGCCAGCAGTGAACACAGGGGAGAGGGTAATGAAAAACTGTTTTTT
CDR3aa: CASSEHRGEGNEKLFF

d_gene: -
abundance: -
v_gene: TRBV6-4
j_gene: TRBJ1-4
CDR3nt: TGTGCCAGCAGTGAAACGGCAACTAATGAAAAACTGTTTTTT
CDR3aa: CASSETATNEKLFF

d_gene: TRBD2
abundance: -
v_gene: TRBV18
j_gene: TRBJ2-5
CDR3nt: TGTGCCAGCTCACGAAAGGGACTAGCAGGGACCCAGTACTTC
CDR3aa: CASSRKGLAGTQYF

d_gene: -
abundance: -
v_gene: TRBV2
j_gene: TRBJ1-1
CDR3nt: TGTGCCAGCAGTGAACGGATCTGGGGGGGCACTGAAGCTTTCTTT
CDR3aa: CASSERIWGGTEAFF

d_gene: -
abundance: -
v_gene: TRBV2
j_gene: TRBJ1-1
CDR3nt: TGTGCCAGCAGGCAACAGGGTAGCACTGAAGCTTTCTTT
CDR3aa: CASRQQGSTEAFF

d_gene: -
abundance: once
v_gene: TRBV7-9
j_gene: TRBJ2-1
CDR3nt: TGTGCCAGCAGCGAAACAGGCCGGAACTCCTACAATGAGCAGTTCTTC
CDR3aa: CASSETGRNSYNEQFF